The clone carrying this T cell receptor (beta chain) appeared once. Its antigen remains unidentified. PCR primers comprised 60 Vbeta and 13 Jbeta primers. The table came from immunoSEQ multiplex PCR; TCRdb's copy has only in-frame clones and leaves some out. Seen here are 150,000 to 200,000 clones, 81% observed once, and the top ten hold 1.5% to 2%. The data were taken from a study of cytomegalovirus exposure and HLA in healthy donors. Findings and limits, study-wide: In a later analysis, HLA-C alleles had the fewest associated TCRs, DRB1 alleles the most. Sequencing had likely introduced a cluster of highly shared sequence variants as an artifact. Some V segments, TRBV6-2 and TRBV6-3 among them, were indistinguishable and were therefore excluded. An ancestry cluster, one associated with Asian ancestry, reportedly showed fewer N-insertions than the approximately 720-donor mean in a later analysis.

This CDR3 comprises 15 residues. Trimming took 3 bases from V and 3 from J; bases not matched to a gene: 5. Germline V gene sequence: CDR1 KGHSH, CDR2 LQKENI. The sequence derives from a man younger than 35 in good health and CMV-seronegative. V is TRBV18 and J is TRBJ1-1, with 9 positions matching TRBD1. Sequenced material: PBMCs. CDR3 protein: CASSPGTGTHTEAFF. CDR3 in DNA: TGTGCCAGCTCACCTGGGACAGGGACCCACACTGAAGCTTTCTTT.